Detailed here is one T cell receptor (beta chain). Antigen specificity is unknown. Only in-frame clones appear in the TCRdb table, and some are missing; sequencing was by immunoSEQ multiplex PCR. This sample yields 6,500 to 9,000 clones, of which roughly 65% are seen a single time; about 40% belongs to the top ten. The length of the CDR3 is 11 residues. In germline, CDR1 is MNHEY, CDR2 SVGAGI. Trimming pared 10 bases from V and 5 bases from J, leaving 9 bases between. The sample originates from a study of CD8 T cell repertoires and HIV-1 epitope variants. This clonotype originated in a male donor with HIV. Sequencing was carried out using cultured CD8+ T cells derived from PBMCs. This chain uses TRBV6-5 with TRBJ1-5, with D possibly matching TRBD1 (6 bases). Here the CDR3 DNA reads TGTGCCACTAACAGGGATCAGCCCCAGCATTTT. It codes for CATNRDQPQHF.